This is a list of T cell receptor beta chains from one sample in a study of cytomegalovirus exposure and HLA in healthy donors. The protocol was immunoSEQ multiplex PCR, while the TCRdb copy is restricted to in-frame clones and leaves out a portion. Altogether hundreds of thousands of clones are present, over 80% being singletons, with the ten largest covering 0.71%. Material: PBMCs. The receptors stem from a boy between 2 and 10 years old in good health and CMV-seronegative. The CDR3 runs from the conserved cysteine through the conserved F or W. The D gene is left open where the match is weak. Clone size appears in some rows only: once, few, many, or a class for an expanded clone.

>many|NA|TRBV2|TRBJ2-7
CASSDTYEQYF
TGTGCCAGCAGTGACACCTACGAGCAGTACTTC
>NA|NA|TRBV19|TRBJ1-1
CASSIAGANTEAFF
TGTGCCAGTAGTATCGCAGGGGCGAACACTGAAGCTTTCTTT
>NA|NA|TRBV10-1|TRBJ2-7
CASRRSNSGVSYEQYF
TGCGCCAGCAGACGAAGTAATAGCGGTGTCTCCTACGAGCAGTACTTC
>few|NA|TRBV11-2|TRBJ1-5
CASSLGPHQPQHF
TGTGCCAGCAGCTTAGGGCCCCATCAGCCCCAGCATTTT
>NA|TRBD2|TRBV4-1|TRBJ2-7
CASSQPSLAGEVLEQYF
TGCGCCAGCAGCCAACCCTCCTTAGCGGGAGAGGTGCTCGAGCAGTACTTC
>NA|TRBD2|TRBV9|TRBJ2-1
CASSLAGGPYNEQFF
TGTGCCAGCAGCTTGGCGGGGGGGCCCTACAATGAGCAGTTCTTC
>NA|TRBD1|TRBV7-9|TRBJ1-5
CASRQTGENQPQHF
TGTGCCAGCAGGCAGACAGGGGAAAATCAGCCCCAGCATTTT
>few|NA|TRBV6-5|TRBJ2-2
CASARELGELFF
TGTGCCAGTGCCAGGGAACTCGGGGAGCTGTTTTTT
>NA|NA|TRBV19|TRBJ2-5
CASSTLQLPETQYF
TGTGCCAGTAGTACCCTACAGTTGCCGGAGACCCAGTACTTC
>NA|NA|TRBV5-4|TRBJ1-2
CASSLAGRGLDGYTF
TGTGCCAGCAGCTTGGCTGGCAGGGGTTTAGATGGCTACACCTTC
>NA|TRBD1|TRBV9|TRBJ2-7
CASSPGTGVNEQYF
TGTGCCAGCAGCCCAGGGACAGGGGTGAACGAGCAGTACTTC
>NA|NA|TRBV23-1|TRBJ1-2
CASSQLFRGCGYTF
TGCGCCAGCAGTCAATTATTCAGGGGTTGTGGCTACACCTTC
>NA|TRBD2|TRBV29-1|TRBJ2-5
CSTPGTSGAVAQYF
TGCAGCACCCCCGGGACTAGCGGTGCGGTGGCCCAGTACTTC
>once|NA|TRBV6-1|TRBJ1-2
CASRDAWGEGYGYTF
TGTGCCAGCAGAGACGCGTGGGGGGAAGGTTATGGCTACACCTTC
>NA|NA|TRBV12-5|TRBJ2-6
CASGLGGSGANVLTF
TGTGCTAGTGGCTTAGGGGGCTCTGGGGCCAACGTCCTGACTTTC
>NA|TRBD2|TRBV5-4|TRBJ2-7
CASSSGTSGGAYNEQYF
TGTGCCAGCAGCTCCGGGACTAGCGGGGGGGCCTACAACGAGCAGTACTTC
>NA|TRBD2|TRBV6-4|TRBJ2-5
CASSSGMEETQYF
TGTGCCAGCAGTAGCGGGATGGAAGAGACCCAGTACTTC
>NA|NA|TRBV10-1|TRBJ2-2
CASTKQGCGELFF
TGCGCCAGCACCAAACAGGGTTGTGGGGAGCTGTTTTTT
>NA|NA|TRBV6-5|TRBJ1-1
CASSPVGNTEAFF
TGTGCCAGCAGTCCGGTTGGGAACACTGAAGCTTTCTTT
>once|TRBD1|TRBV11-3|TRBJ2-7
CASRFSGTAFSYEQYF
TGTGCCAGCAGGTTCTCCGGGACAGCTTTCTCCTACGAGCAGTACTTC
>NA|TRBD1|TRBV6-5|TRBJ2-1
CASSKQGARYEQFF
TGTGCCAGCAGTAAACAGGGGGCGCGGTATGAGCAGTTCTTC
>NA|TRBD1|TRBV28|TRBJ1-4
CASSPGGSDEKLFF
TGTGCCAGCAGTCCAGGGGGCTCGGATGAAAAACTGTTTTTT
>NA|TRBD2|TRBV18|TRBJ2-5
CASSPLTSGRPETQYF
TGTGCCAGCTCACCTCTGACTAGCGGGAGGCCGGAGACCCAGTACTTC
>NA|TRBD2|TRBV6-6|TRBJ2-1
CASAPSGGYNEQFF
TGTGCCAGCGCACCTAGCGGGGGATACAATGAGCAGTTCTTC
>NA|TRBD1|TRBV14|TRBJ2-7
CASSQDKRDRSSYEQYF
TGTGCCAGCAGCCAAGATAAACGGGACAGGAGCTCCTACGAGCAGTACTTC
>once|TRBD1|TRBV18|TRBJ1-5
CASSPDRGSQPQHF
TGTGCCAGCTCACCGGACAGGGGCAGTCAGCCCCAGCATTTT
>NA|TRBD1|TRBV6-4|TRBJ1-2
CASTPGQGCGYTF
TGTGCCAGCACGCCGGGACAGGGTTGTGGCTACACCTTC
>once|TRBD2|TRBV7-2|TRBJ2-3
CASSLSGTSGLGGTDTQYF
TGTGCCAGCAGCTTATCAGGGACTAGCGGTCTTGGGGGTACAGATACGCAGTATTTT
>once|NA|TRBV13|TRBJ2-1
CASSPRVVNEQFF
TGTGCCAGCAGCCCCAGGGTAGTAAATGAGCAGTTCTTC
>NA|TRBD2|TRBV9|TRBJ2-7
CASTPTGGPYEQYF
TGTGCCAGCACCCCAACGGGGGGGCCGTACGAGCAGTACTTC
>few|NA|TRBV4-1|TRBJ1-1
CASNRLGGANTEAFF
TGCGCCAGCAACCGGCTGGGGGGAGCGAACACTGAAGCTTTCTTT
>NA|NA|TRBV5-1|TRBJ2-3
CASSLSPRSTDTQYF
TGCGCCAGCAGCTTGTCCCCCCGGAGCACAGATACGCAGTATTTT
>NA|NA|TRBV5-4|TRBJ1-1
CASSLPDRTTEAFF
TGTGCCAGCAGCTTACCTGACAGAACCACTGAAGCTTTCTTT
>NA|TRBD2|TRBV7-2|TRBJ2-5
CASSYGGAGETQYF
TGTGCCAGCAGCTACGGGGGGGCCGGGGAGACCCAGTACTTC
>NA|TRBD1|TRBV30|TRBJ1-6
CAWSAGTGKVYSPLHF
TGTGCCTGGAGTGCCGGGACAGGGAAAGTTTATTCACCCCTCCACTTT
>NA|NA|TRBV11-2|TRBJ2-7
CASSLGFAGDYEQYF
TGTGCCAGCAGCCTTGGTTTCGCCGGGGACTACGAGCAGTACTTC
>NA|TRBD2|TRBV29-1|TRBJ2-1
CSVELYSGGSYNEQFF
TGCAGCGTCGAATTATATAGCGGGGGTTCCTACAATGAGCAGTTCTTC
>NA|NA|TRBV10-3|TRBJ2-5
CATRWADKSGETQYF
TGTGCCACCAGGTGGGCGGACAAGTCAGGAGAGACCCAGTACTTC
>NA|TRBD2|TRBV14|TRBJ2-1
CASSPWTSGGSHYNEQFF
TGTGCCAGCAGCCCCTGGACTAGCGGGGGGAGTCATTACAATGAGCAGTTCTTC